This T cell receptor beta chain was sequenced in a study of blood T cells in healthy people across ages (dated by TCRdb to the mid-2010s). Notes on the research overall: In model experiments, template switching captured about one uniquely barcoded TCR beta cDNA molecule for every two T cells. The study measured age-related changes in TCR beta repertoire diversity using deep sequencing normalized with unique cDNA molecular identifiers. The donors were split into four age groups: young (average 16 years), middle-aged (39), aged (approximately 60) and long-lived (approximately 80). Donors of different ages were randomly distributed across sequencing lanes to avoid experimental bias. For two donors (one aged 18 to 29 and one aged 80 or older), the study analyzed two additional independent replicas of 1 million unique cDNA reads from the same blood draw.

What the work shows at the level of the full study, not this receptor alone: Donor CMV infection status was unknown, potentially confounding age-related changes in expanded clonotypes. As age increased, observed TCR beta diversity per million T cells dropped in a roughly linear way, and a significant reduction was already evident by age about 40. Bulk unsorted PBMC profiling prevented conclusive comparison of naive and antigen-experienced compartments. The long-lived group showed more naive CD4+ T cells, fewer expanded clones and increased TCR diversity than the aged group, suggesting age selection. Estimates of total diversity from one million sequenced T cells were regarded as lower bounds and underestimates. There was a strong correlation between observed TCR beta diversity and the percentage of naive T cells measured by flow cytometry.

The donors were 40 or so Caucasian individuals from Russia, aged 6 to 90 years, who were systemically healthy. Each donor gave about 10 milliliters of peripheral blood, drawn into EDTA-treated Vacutainer tubes. Ficoll-Paque density-gradient centrifugation was used to isolate PBMCs, with at least 6.5 million per sample. Trizol reagent was used to extract total RNA from PBMCs, with at least 5.5 micrograms per sample. For every donor, an aliquot of PBMCs went through flow cytometry to measure the percentages of naive CD45RAhigh/CD27high T cells. Preparation of the library involved 5' RACE. The sequencer was an Illumina HiSeq 2500. A second PCR of 7 to 11 cycles was performed with a sample-barcoded 5' primer and a J-beta primer mix. A unique molecular identifier was introduced onto each TCR beta cDNA molecule by a template-switch 5' adaptor carrying 12 random nucleotides. Each sample yielded at least 3 million CDR3-containing paired-end reads. The Mint cDNA synthesis kit, primed by a TRBC-specific oligonucleotide, was used to synthesize first-strand cDNA from all RNA. After uracil-DNA glycosylase treatment, a first 18-cycle PCR used universal primers M1SS and BC2_uni_R on all cDNA. As for how the authors treated the data: For normalization, 1 million high-quality reads were randomly selected from each sample, with every read carrying a distinct molecular identifier. Instead of being binned into consensus sequences, reads that shared molecular identifiers were thrown out. MiTCR, with a Q25 quality threshold and the strictest error-elimination algorithm, was used for CDR3 identification, clonotype clustering and error correction. A nonparametric unseen species model with Euler transformation was used to estimate a lower bound on total TCR beta diversity. TCRdb trimmed the raw reads at Q25, called clones with MiXCR and kept productive beta chains. CDR3 protein duplicates are merged, each entry listing the most common genes and DNA. TCRdb assigned the V and J calls; the authors' analysis was not used. This sample gives approximately 850,000 distinct CDR3 sequences in total; around 43% of them show up just once. The ten biggest clones cover nearly 20% of the sample.

Counted from cysteine to phenylalanine, this CDR3 has 12 amino acids. Only the CDR3 DNA stays, 36 bases, in frame from base 1. CDR1 and CDR2 were assigned from the germline V gene (reference sequence) as MNHEY and SMNVEV. Concerning this clonotype: It has no known antigen specificity. Its ends do not fully match the called genes, so a read error is possible.

Here the chain combines TRBV27 and TRBJ2-1; the D gene is perhaps TRBD1, on 6 matching bases. The origin of this receptor is a man aged 60 to 69 in good health. Source material: blood. The DNA is TGTGCCTGCAGTATTACAGGGAGTGAGCAGTTCTTC. The encoded protein is CACSITGSEQFF.